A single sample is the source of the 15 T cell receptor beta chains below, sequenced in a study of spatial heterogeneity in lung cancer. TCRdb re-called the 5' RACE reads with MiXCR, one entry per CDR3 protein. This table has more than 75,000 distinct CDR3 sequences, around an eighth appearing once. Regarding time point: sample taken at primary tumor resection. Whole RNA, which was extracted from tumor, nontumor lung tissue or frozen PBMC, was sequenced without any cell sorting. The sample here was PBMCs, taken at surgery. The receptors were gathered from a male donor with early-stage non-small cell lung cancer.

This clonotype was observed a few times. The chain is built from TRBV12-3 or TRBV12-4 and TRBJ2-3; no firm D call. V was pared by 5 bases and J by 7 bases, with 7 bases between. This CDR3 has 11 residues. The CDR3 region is CASSLAYTQYF. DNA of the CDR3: TGTGCCAGCAGTCTGGCTTATACGCAGTATTTT.

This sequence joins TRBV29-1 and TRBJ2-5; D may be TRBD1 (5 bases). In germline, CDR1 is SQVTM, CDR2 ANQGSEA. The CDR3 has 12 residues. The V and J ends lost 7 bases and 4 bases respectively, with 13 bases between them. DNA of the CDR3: TGCAGCGCCAAAGGGGTGGGAGAGACCCAGTACTTC. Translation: CSAKGVGETQYF.

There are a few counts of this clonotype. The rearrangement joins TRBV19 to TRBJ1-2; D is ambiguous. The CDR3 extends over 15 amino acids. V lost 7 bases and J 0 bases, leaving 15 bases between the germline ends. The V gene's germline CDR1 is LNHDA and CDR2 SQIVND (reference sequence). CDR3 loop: CASKDLVQANYGYTF. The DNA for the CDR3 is TGTGCCAGTAAAGATCTCGTACAAGCTAACTATGGCTACACCTTC.

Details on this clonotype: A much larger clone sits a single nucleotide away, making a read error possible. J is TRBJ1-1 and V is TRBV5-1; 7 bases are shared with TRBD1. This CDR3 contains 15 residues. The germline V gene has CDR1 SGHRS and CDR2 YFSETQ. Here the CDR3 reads CTSSLGTGDPPRAFF. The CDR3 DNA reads TGCACCAGCAGCTTGGGAACAGGGGACCCTCCGAGAGCTTTCTTT.

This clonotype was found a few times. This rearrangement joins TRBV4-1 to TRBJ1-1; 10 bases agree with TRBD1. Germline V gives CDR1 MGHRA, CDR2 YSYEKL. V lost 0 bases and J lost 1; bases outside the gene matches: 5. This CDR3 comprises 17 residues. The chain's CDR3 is CASSQDRWTGGNTEAFF. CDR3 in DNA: TGCGCCAGCAGCCAAGACAGGTGGACAGGGGGGAACACTGAAGCTTTCTTT.

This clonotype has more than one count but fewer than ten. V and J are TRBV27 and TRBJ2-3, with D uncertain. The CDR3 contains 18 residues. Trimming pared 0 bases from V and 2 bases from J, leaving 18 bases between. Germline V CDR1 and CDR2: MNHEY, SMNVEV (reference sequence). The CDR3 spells CASSLSAGPTVPTDTQYF. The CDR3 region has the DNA TGTGCCAGCAGTTTATCAGCTGGGCCGACGGTCCCCACAGATACGCAGTATTTT.

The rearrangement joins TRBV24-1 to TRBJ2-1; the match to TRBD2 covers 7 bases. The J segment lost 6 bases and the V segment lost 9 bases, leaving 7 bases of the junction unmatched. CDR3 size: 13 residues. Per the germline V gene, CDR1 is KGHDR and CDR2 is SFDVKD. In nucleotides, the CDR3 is TGTGCCACCGCGGGGGTTGTGAGCAATGAGCAGTTCTTC. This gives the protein CATAGVVSNEQFF.

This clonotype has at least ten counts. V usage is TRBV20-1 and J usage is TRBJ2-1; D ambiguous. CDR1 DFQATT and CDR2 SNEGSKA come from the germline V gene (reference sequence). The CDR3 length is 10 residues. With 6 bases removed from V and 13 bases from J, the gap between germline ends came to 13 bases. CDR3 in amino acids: CSAVRSYQFF. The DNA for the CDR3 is TGCAGTGCCGTGAGGAGCTACCAGTTCTTC.

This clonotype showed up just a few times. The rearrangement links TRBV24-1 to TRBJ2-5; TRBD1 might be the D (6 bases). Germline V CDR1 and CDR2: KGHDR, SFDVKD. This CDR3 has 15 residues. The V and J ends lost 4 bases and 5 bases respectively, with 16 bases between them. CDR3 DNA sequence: TGTGCCACCAGTGACCAACAGGGTGCAGTGGAGACCCAGTACTTC. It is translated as CATSDQQGAVETQYF.

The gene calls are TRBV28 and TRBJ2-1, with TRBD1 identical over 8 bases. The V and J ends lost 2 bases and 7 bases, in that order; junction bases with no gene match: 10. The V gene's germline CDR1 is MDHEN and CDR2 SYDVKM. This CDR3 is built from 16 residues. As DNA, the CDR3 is TGTGCCAGCAGTTTACCCTCCGGACAGGGTAGGAATGAGCAGTTCTTC. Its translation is CASSLPSGQGRNEQFF.

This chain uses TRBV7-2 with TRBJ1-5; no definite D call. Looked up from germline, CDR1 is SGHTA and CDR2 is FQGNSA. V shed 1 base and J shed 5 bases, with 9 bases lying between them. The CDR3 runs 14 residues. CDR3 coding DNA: TGTGCCAGCAGCTTAGATTTGGGTGATCAGCCCCAGCATTTT. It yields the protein CASSLDLGDQPQHF.

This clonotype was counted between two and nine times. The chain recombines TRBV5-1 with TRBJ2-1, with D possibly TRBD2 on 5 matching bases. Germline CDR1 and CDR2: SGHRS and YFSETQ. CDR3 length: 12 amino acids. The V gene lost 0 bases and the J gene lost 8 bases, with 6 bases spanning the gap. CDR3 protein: CASSLEDYEQFF. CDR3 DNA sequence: TGCGCCAGCAGCTTGGAGGACTATGAGCAGTTCTTC.

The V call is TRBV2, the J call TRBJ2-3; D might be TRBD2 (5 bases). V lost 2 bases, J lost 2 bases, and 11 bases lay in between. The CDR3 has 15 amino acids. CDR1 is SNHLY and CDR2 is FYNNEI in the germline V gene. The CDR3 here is CASSERSGNTDTQYF. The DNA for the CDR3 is TGTGCCAGCAGTGAAAGGAGCGGTAACACAGATACGCAGTATTTT.

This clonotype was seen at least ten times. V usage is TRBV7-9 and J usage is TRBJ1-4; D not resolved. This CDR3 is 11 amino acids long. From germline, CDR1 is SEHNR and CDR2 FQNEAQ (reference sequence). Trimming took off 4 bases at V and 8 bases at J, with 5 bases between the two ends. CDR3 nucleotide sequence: TGTGCCAGCAGCTCGGCCGAAAAACTGTTTTTT. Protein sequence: CASSSAEKLFF.

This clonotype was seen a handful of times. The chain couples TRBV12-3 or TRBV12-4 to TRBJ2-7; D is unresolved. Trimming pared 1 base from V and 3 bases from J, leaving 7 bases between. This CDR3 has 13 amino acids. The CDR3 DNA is TGTGCCAGCAGTTTAGTCGTGGGCTACGAGCAGTACTTC. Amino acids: CASSLVVGYEQYF.